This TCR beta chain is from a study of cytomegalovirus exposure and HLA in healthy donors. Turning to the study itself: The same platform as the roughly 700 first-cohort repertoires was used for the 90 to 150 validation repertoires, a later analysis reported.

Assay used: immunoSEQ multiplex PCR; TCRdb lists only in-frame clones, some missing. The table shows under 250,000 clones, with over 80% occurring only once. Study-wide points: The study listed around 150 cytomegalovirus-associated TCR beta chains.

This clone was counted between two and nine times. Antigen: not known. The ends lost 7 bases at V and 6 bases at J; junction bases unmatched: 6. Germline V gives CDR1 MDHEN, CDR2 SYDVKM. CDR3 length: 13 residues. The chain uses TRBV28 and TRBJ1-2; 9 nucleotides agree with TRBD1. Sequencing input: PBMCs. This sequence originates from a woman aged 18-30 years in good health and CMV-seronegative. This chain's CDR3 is CASNPTGGHGYTF. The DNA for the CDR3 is TGTGCCAGCAACCCGACAGGGGGACATGGCTACACCTTC.